Below, one T cell receptor beta chain is given with its context. The target antigen is unknown. The data are from a study of cytomegalovirus exposure and HLA in healthy donors. V lost 5 bases, J lost 0 bases, and 9 bases stayed unmatched. Germline V gene sequence: CDR1 MDHEN, CDR2 SYDVKM. There are 17 residues in the CDR3. The donors were in the roughly 130-subject validation cohort, distinct from the roughly 720-subject first cohort. Overall study findings and caveats: Cytomegalovirus status was reportedly diagnosed by the classifier with high specificity and sensitivity.

Here immunoSEQ multiplex PCR was the method, and the copy in TCRdb shows in-frame clones only, minus some. The repertoire consists of about 200,000 clones, with 70% to 85% occurring once and the leading ten covering roughly an eighth. The V call is TRBV28, the J call TRBJ2-7; 11 nucleotides align to TRBD1. The receptor comes from a woman younger than 45 in good health and CMV-seropositive. Sequences were obtained from PBMCs. The CDR3 reads CASSPPRGTGGSYEQYF. CDR3 bases: TGTGCCAGCAGTCCACCAAGGGGGACAGGGGGCTCCTACGAGCAGTACTTC. Looking up the rest from reference TRBV28 and TRBJ2-7 gives the full variable domain: DVKVTQSSRYLVKRTGEKVFLECVQDMDHENMFWYRQDPGLGLRLIYFSYDVKMKEKGDIPEGYSVSREKKERFSLILESASTNQTSMYLCASSPPRGTGGSYEQYFGPGTRLTVT.